This is a list of T cell receptor beta chains from one sample in a study of shared clonotypes between healthy human individuals. Here immunoSEQ multiplex PCR was the method, and the copy in TCRdb shows in-frame clones only, minus some. The sample carries a few million clones, around 93% recorded once. Input material: naive CD8+ T cells from PBMCs. These receptors were collected from a man aged 18 to 30 in good health. Some clones in this sample may be carry-over from other donors' samples. Both conserved end residues are part of each CDR3. Fields, in order: J gene, D gene, clone size, V gene, CDR3 protein, CDR3 DNA. A D gene is named only where the DNA matches it firmly. Expanded clones are given a class, and other clones once, few, many or no size at all.

j_call: TRBJ2-3; d_call: TRBD2; clone_size: .; v_call: TRBV7-6; cdr3_aa: CASSETSGSWSTQYF; cdr3_nt: TGTGCCAGCAGCGAAACTAGCGGGAGTTGGAGTACGCAGTATTTT
j_call: TRBJ2-7; d_call: TRBD1; clone_size: .; v_call: TRBV29-1; cdr3_aa: CSVEIFDRGSKEQYF; cdr3_nt: TGCAGCGTCGAAATCTTCGACAGGGGAAGTAAAGAGCAGTACTTC
j_call: TRBJ2-7; d_call: TRBD2; clone_size: .; v_call: TRBV27; cdr3_aa: CASRAGGGYEQYF; cdr3_nt: TGTGCCAGTCGTGCGGGAGGGGGCTACGAGCAGTACTTC
j_call: TRBJ2-1; d_call: .; clone_size: .; v_call: TRBV9; cdr3_aa: CASSVVGDEQFF; cdr3_nt: TGTGCCAGCAGCGTAGTAGGGGACGAGCAGTTCTTC
j_call: TRBJ1-1; d_call: .; clone_size: few; v_call: TRBV20-1; cdr3_aa: CSANSWGMAFF; cdr3_nt: TGCAGTGCTAATAGTTGGGGAATGGCTTTCTTT
j_call: TRBJ2-7; d_call: .; clone_size: .; v_call: TRBV14; cdr3_aa: CASRGSYEQYF; cdr3_nt: TGTGCAAGCCGGGGGTCCTACGAGCAGTACTTC
j_call: TRBJ2-5; d_call: TRBD2; clone_size: .; v_call: TRBV10-3; cdr3_aa: CAISPRLAGGETQYF; cdr3_nt: TGTGCCATCAGTCCTCGGCTAGCGGGAGGAGAGACCCAGTACTTC
j_call: TRBJ2-1; d_call: .; clone_size: .; v_call: TRBV11-2; cdr3_aa: CASSLRRGNPNEQFF; cdr3_nt: TGTGCCAGCAGCCTAAGACGGGGGAACCCCAATGAGCAGTTCTTC
j_call: TRBJ1-2; d_call: .; clone_size: .; v_call: TRBV20-1; cdr3_aa: CSASHGYTF; cdr3_nt: TGCAGTGCTAGCCATGGCTACACCTTC
j_call: TRBJ2-7; d_call: .; clone_size: .; v_call: TRBV4-1; cdr3_aa: CASSQDNTYEQYF; cdr3_nt: TGCGCCAGCAGCCAAGACAATACCTACGAGCAGTACTTC
j_call: TRBJ2-1; d_call: TRBD2; clone_size: .; v_call: TRBV5-1; cdr3_aa: CASSSGTSAYNEQFF; cdr3_nt: TGCGCCAGCAGTTCCGGGACTAGCGCCTACAATGAGCAGTTCTTC
j_call: TRBJ1-3; d_call: .; clone_size: .; v_call: TRBV15; cdr3_aa: CATSRDRAGYSGNTIYF; cdr3_nt: TGTGCCACCAGCAGAGATCGGGCAGGGTACTCTGGAAACACCATATATTTT
j_call: TRBJ2-3; d_call: .; clone_size: .; v_call: TRBV2; cdr3_aa: CASSEGQGTDTQYF; cdr3_nt: TGTGCCAGCAGTGAAGGGCAGGGGACAGATACGCAGTATTTT
j_call: TRBJ2-7; d_call: .; clone_size: once; v_call: TRBV9; cdr3_aa: CASSVDRNSYEQYF; cdr3_nt: TGTGCCAGCAGCGTTGATCGGAACTCCTACGAGCAGTACTTC
j_call: TRBJ2-1; d_call: TRBD2; clone_size: .; v_call: TRBV7-3; cdr3_aa: CASSRGLADSYNEQFF; cdr3_nt: TGTGCCAGCAGCCGCGGACTAGCCGACTCCTACAATGAGCAGTTCTTC
j_call: TRBJ1-5; d_call: TRBD1; clone_size: .; v_call: TRBV7-9; cdr3_aa: CASSPGTAGNQPQHF; cdr3_nt: TGTGCCAGCAGCCCTGGGACAGCAGGCAATCAGCCCCAGCATTTT
j_call: TRBJ1-1; d_call: .; clone_size: .; v_call: TRBV19; cdr3_aa: CASSIKGPGTEAFF; cdr3_nt: TGTGCCAGTAGTATCAAGGGCCCAGGCACTGAAGCTTTCTTT